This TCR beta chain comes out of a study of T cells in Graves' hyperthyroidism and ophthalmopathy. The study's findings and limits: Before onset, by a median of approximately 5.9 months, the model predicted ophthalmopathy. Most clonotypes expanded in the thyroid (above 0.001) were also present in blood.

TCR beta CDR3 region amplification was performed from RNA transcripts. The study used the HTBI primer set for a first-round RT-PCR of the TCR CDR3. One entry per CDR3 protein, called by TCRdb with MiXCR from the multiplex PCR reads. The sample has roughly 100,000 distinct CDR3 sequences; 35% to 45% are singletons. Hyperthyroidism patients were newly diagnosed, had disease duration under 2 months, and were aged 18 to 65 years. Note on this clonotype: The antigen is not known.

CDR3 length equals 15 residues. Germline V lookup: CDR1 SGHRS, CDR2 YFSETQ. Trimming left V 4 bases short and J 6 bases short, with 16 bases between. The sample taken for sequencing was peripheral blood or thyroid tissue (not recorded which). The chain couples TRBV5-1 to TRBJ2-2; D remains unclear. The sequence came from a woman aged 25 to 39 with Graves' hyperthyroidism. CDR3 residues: CASSKTRTTAGELFF. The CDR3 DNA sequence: TGCGCCAGCAGCAAAACCAGGACCACGGCCGGGGAGCTGTTTTTT.